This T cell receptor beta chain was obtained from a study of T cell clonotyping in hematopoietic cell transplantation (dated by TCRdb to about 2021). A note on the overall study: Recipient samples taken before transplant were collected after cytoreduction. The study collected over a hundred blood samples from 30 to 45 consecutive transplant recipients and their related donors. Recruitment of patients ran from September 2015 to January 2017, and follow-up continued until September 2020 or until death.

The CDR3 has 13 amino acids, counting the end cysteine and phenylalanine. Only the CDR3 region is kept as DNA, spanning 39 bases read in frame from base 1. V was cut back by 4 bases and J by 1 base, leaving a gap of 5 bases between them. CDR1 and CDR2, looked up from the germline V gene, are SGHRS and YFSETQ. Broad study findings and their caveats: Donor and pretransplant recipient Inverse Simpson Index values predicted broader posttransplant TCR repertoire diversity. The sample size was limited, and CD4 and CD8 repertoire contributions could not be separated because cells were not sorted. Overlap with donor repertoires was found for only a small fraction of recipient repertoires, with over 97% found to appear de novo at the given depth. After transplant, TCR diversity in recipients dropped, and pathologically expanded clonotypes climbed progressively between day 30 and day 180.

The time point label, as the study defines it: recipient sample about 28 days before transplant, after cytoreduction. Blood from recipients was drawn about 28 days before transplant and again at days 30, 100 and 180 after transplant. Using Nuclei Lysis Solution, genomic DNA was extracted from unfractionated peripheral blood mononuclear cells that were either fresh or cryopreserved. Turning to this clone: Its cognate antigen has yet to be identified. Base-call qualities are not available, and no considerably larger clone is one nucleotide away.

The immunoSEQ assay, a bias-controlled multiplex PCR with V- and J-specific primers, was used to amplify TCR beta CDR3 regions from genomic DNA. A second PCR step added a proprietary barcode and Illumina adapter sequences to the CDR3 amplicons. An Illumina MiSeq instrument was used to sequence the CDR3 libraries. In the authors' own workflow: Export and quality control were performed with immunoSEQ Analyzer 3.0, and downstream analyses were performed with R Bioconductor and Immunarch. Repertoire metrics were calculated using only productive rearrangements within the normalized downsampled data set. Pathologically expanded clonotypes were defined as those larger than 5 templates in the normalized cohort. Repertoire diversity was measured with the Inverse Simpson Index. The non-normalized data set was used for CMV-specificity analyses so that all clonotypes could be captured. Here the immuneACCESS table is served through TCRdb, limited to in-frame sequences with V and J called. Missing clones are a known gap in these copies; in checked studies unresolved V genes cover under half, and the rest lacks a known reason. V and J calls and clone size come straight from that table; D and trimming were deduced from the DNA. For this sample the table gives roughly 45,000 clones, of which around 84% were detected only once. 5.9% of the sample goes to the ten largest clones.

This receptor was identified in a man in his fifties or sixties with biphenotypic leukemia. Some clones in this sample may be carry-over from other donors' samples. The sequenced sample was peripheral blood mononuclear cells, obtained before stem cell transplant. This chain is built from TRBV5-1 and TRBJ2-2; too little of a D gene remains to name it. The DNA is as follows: TGCGCCAGCAGCGAGCAGAACACCGGGGAGCTGTTTTTT. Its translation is CASSEQNTGELFF.